Here is one TCR beta chain with its context. Its antigen is still unknown. Per-nucleotide qualities are absent, and no much larger clonotype sits a single base away. CDR1 and CDR2 are drawn from the germline V gene: SNHLY, FYNNEI. V is reduced by 4 bases and J by 0 bases, leaving a spacing of 3 bases between them. From the cysteine through the phenylalanine, the CDR3 covers 12 amino acids. The entry retains the CDR3 DNA only, 36 bases that are in frame from base 1. TCRbeta CDR3 regions were amplified from genomic DNA by means of the immunoSEQ Assay, a bias-controlled multiplex PCR. The original pipeline was this. Nucleated cell counts per sample were estimated from amplification of reference gene primers within the assay. Sequence reads were collapsed and filtered to measure the absolute abundance of every unique TCRbeta CDR3 rearrangement. For each sample, productive Simpson clonality was calculated as the square root of Simpson's diversity index across productive rearrangements. TCRdb stores this immuneACCESS table with in-frame sequences only. Part of the clones is absent; in the studies checked, under half of the shortfall reflects unresolved V genes, and no reason is known for the rest. The V and J calls and clone size come from that table; D and trimming were worked out from the DNA. The table for this sample lists around 400,000 clones; about nine tenths of them were counted only once. 0.8% to 0.9% of the sample rests with the top ten.

Enrolling through a virtual design, the prospective study's participants ranged in age from roughly 18 to 100 years and lived across some 22 United States geographic areas. To assign participants to cohorts, the prospective study relied on clinical history that participants themselves reported in a screening survey and a study questionnaire. A participant counted as exposed if, within 2 weeks of entering the study, that participant had been in contact with someone who had a PCR-confirmed or clinician-diagnosed COVID-19 case. Mobile phlebotomists in the prospective study collected whole blood, serum and a nasopharyngeal or oropharyngeal swab from every participant. Over an approximately 2-month period, participants in the prospective study had the option of providing additional blood draws and questionnaires. Before DNA extraction, prospective study blood samples were shipped either frozen or at room temperature.

The data were taken from a study of blood T cell repertoires in COVID-19 (dated by TCRdb to about 2020). General notes on the study: The collaborator samples originated in the United States, Italy and Spain and spanned the acute and convalescent phases of COVID-19. Where HLA class I and class II types were available, the types were taken from metadata supplied by the sample provider, not from assay-based typing. Nearly every sample came with metadata listing a de-identified subject ID, COVID-19 status, age in years and sex. Deeply sampled blood TCRbeta repertoires from subjects exposed to, actively infected with, or recovered from COVID-19 were included in the dataset. A freely available public database, intended as a resource for researchers studying the immune response to SARS-CoV-2, is where the repertoires were released. The prospective study material was composed of cDNA or gDNA derived from T cells, B-cell-depleted T cells, or PBMCs. Samples came from the ongoing ImmuneRACE study (first 160 participants) plus 1,254 subjects from 6 global collaborators.

Results the study describes overall, beyond this receptor: Clinical and demographic metadata were provided uncurated, with the amount varying by source and participant.

Recombination linked TRBV2 to TRBJ1-2, with the D gene not confidently named. This TCR was recovered from a woman in her forties who had been exposed to COVID-19. The sequencing sample was made of PBMCs or T cells enriched from blood (not recorded which). CDR3 region: CASSATNYGYTF. The nucleotide sequence reads TGTGCCAGCAGTGCCACTAACTATGGCTACACCTTC. This CDR3, with the reference TRBV2 and TRBJ1-2 proteins standing in past its ends, gives the full variable domain EPEVTQTPSHQVTQMGQEVILRCVPISNHLYFYWYRQILGQKVEFLVSFYNNEISEKSEIFDDQFSVERPDGSNFTLKIRSTKLEDSAMYFCASSATNYGYTFGSGTRLTVV.